This T cell receptor (beta chain) was sequenced for a study of T cells after yellow fever vaccination. For the study at large: Fractions with few cells were prepared using SMART-Seq v4 Ultra Low Input.

With respect to this clonotype: Its antigen is not identified.

V shed 0 bases, J shed 5 bases, and the junction held 9 bases outside the gene matches. There are 16 residues in the CDR3. CDR1 and CDR2 (germline): SGHRS, YFSETQ. General study results and limits: A secondary response was less intense yet reached its peak sooner, at day 5 versus 15. Abundant contaminating clonotypes from the bulk population could appear in FACS-sorted repertoires. The study re-detected most primary-vaccination clones after the booster (about 96% CD4, around 89% CD8).

From the 5' RACE reads, TCRdb called clonotypes with MiXCR, one entry per CDR3 protein. The sample has around 310,000 distinct CDR3 sequences, 4% seen once. The sample consisted of PBMCs, taken 5 days after the yellow fever booster vaccination. The chain combines TRBV5-1 with TRBJ2-5; the match to TRBD2 covers 8 bases. The TCR comes from a man aged 18-30 years who received the YFV17D yellow fever vaccine. This CDR3 is CASSLERGTLRETQYF. In DNA form, the CDR3 reads TGCGCCAGCAGCTTGGAGCGGGGGACCCTGAGGGAGACCCAGTACTTC.